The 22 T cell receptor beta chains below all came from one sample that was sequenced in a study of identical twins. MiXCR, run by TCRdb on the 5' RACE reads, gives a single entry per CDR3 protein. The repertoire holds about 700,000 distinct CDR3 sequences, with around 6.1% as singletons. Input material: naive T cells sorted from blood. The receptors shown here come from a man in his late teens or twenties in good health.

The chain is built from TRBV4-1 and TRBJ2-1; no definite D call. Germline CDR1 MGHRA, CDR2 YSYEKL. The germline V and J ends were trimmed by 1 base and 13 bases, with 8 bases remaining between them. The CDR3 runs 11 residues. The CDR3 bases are TGCGCCAGCAGCCAAGCTACTCATCAGTTCTTC. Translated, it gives CASSQATHQFF.

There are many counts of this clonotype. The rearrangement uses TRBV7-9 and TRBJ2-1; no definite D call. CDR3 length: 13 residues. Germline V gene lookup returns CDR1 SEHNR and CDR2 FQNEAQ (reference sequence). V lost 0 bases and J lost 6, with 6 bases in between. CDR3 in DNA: TGTGCCAGCAGCTTAGCGAACCTCAATGAGCAGTTCTTC. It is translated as CASSLANLNEQFF.

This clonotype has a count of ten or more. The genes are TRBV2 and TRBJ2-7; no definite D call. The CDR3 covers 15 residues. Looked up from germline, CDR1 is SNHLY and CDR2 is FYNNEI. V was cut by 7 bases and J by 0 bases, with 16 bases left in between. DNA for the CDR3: TGTGCCAGCAAAACGGGCCTATTAGCCTCCTACGAGCAGTACGTC. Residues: CASKTGLLASYEQYV.

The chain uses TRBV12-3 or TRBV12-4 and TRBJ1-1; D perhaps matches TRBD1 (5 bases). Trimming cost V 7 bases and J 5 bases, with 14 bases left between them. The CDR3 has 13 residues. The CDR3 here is CASMSGWTTEAFF. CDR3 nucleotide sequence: TGTGCCAGCATGTCAGGGTGGACGACTGAAGCTTTCTTT.

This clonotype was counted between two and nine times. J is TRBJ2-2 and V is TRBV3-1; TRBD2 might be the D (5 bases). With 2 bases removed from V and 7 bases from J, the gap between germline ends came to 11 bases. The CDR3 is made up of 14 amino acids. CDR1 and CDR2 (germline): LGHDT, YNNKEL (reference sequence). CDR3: CASSQTPRGGELFF. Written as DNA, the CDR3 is TGTGCCAGCAGCCAAACCCCCCGGGGCGGGGAGCTGTTTTTT. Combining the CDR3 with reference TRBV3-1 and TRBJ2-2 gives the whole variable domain DTAVSQTPKYLVTQMGNDKSIKCEQNLGHDTMYWYKQDSKKFLKIMFSYNNKELIINETVPNRFSPKSPDKAHLNLHINSLELGDSAVYFCASSQTPRGGELFFGEGSRLTVL.

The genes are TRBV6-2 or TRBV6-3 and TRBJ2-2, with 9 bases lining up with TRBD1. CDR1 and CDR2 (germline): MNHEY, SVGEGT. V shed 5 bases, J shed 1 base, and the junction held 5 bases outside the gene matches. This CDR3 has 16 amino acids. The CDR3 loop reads CASSHAGQGNTGELFF. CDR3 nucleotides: TGTGCCAGCAGTCACGCGGGACAGGGGAACACCGGGGAGCTGTTTTTT.

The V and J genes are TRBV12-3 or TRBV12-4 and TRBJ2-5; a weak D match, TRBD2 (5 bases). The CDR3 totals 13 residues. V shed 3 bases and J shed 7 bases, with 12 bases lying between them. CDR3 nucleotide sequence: TGTGCCAGCAGTTTTCGACGGGGAACGACCCAGTACTTC. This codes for CASSFRRGTTQYF.

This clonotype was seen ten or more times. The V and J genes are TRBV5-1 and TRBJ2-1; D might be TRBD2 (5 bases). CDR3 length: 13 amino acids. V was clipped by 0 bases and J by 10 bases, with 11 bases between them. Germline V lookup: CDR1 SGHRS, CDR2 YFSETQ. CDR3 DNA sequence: TGCGCCAGCAGCTTGGTAGGGAGCCGGGAGCAGTTCTTC. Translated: CASSLVGSREQFF.

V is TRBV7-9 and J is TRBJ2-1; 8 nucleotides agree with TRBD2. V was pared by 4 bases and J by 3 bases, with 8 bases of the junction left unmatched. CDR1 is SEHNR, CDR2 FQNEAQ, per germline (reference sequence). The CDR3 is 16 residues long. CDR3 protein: CASSSQSGRIYNEQFF. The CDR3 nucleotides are TGTGCCAGCAGCTCCCAAAGCGGGAGAATCTACAATGAGCAGTTCTTC.

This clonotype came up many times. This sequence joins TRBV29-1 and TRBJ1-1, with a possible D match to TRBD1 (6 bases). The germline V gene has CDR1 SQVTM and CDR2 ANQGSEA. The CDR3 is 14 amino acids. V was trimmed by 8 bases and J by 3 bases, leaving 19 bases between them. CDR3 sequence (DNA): TGCAGCTCGACTGGGGGGGCGAGGGACACTGAAGCTTTCTTT. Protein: CSSTGGARDTEAFF.

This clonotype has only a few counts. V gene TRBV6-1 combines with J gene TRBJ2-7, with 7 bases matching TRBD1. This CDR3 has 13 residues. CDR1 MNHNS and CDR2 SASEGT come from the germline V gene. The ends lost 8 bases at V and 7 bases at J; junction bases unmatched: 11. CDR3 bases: TGTGCCAGCCGGGCGACAGGGAAGGAAGAGCAGTACTTC. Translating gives CASRATGKEEQYF.

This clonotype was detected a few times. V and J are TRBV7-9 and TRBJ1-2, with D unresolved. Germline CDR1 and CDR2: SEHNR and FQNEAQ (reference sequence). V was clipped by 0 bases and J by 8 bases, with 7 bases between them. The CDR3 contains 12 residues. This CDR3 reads CASSLASRGYTF. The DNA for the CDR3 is TGTGCCAGCAGCTTAGCAAGCAGGGGCTACACCTTC.

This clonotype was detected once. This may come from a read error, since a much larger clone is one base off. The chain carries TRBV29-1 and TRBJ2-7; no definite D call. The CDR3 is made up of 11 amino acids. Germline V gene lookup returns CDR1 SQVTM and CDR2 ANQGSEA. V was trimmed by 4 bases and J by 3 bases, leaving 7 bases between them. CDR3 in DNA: TGCAGCGTTGTGCGGATCTACGAGCAGTACTTC. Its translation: CSVVRIYEQYF.

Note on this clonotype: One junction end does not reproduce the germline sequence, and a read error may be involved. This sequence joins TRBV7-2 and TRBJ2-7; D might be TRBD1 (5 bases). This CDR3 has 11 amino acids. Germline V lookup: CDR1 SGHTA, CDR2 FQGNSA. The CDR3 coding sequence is TGTGCCAGCAGCGAGTGGGGCGTATCAACCTTC. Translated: CASSEWGVSTF.

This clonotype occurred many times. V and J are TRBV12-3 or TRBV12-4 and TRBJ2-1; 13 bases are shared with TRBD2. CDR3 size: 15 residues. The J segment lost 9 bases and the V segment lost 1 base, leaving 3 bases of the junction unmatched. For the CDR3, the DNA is TGTGCCAGCAGTTTAGTAACTAGCGGGAGGGGTGAGCAGTTCTTC. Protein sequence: CASSLVTSGRGEQFF.

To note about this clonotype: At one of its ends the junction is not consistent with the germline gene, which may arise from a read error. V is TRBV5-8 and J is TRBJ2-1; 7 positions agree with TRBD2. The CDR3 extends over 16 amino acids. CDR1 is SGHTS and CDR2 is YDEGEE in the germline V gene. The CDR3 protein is CANSLGSERGYNEQFF. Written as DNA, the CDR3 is TGTGCCAACAGCTTGGGCTCTGAGCGGGGCTACAATGAGCAGTTCTTC. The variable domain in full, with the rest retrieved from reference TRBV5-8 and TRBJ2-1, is EAGVTQSPTHLIKTRGQQATLRCSPISGHTSVYWYQQALGLGLQFLLWYDEGEERNRGNFPPRFSGRQFPNYSSELNVNALELEDSALYLCANSLGSERGYNEQFFGPGTRLTVL.

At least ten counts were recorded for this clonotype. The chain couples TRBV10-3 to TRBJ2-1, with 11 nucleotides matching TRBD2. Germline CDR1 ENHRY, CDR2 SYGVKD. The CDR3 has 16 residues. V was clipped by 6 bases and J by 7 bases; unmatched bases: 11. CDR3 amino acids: CAISPRVAGGENEQFF. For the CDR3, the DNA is TGTGCCATCAGCCCCAGGGTAGCGGGAGGGGAGAATGAGCAGTTCTTC.

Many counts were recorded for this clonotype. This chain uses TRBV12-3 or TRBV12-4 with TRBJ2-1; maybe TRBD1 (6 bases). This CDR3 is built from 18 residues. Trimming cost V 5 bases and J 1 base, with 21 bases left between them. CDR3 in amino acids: CASSLPIVGTGSYNEQFF. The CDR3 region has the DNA TGTGCCAGCAGTCTCCCGATAGTTGGAACAGGGTCCTACAATGAGCAGTTCTTC.

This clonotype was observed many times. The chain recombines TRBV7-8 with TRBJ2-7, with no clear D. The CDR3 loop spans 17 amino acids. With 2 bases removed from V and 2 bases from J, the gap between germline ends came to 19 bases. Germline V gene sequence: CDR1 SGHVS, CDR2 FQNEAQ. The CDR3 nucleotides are TGTGCCAGCAGCTTATTCACAAGGATGAACCCCCCCTACGAGCAGTACTTC. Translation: CASSLFTRMNPPYEQYF.

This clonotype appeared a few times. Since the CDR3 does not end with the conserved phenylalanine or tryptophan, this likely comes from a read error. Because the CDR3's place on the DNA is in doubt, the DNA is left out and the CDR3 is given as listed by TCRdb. This CDR3 reads CASSRLIR. The chain joins TRBV7-9 to TRBJ2-3. Per germline, CDR1 SEHNR and CDR2 FQNEAQ (reference sequence). The CDR3 is 8 amino acids long, termini counted.

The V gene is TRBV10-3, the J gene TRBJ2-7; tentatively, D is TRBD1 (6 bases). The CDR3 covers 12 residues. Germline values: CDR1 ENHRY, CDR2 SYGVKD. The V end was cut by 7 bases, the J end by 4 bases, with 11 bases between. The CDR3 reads CAIMGQFYEQYF. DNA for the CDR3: TGTGCCATCATGGGACAATTTTACGAGCAGTACTTC.

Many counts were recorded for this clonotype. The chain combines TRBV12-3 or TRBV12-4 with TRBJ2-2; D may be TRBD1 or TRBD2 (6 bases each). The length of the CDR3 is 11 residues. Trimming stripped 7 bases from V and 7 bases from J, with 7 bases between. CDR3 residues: CASKGGGELFF. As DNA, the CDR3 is TGTGCCAGCAAGGGGGGCGGGGAGCTGTTTTTT.